This entry lists 17 T cell receptor beta chains sequenced from one sample in a study of breast tumors, draining lymph nodes, adjacent tissues. Axillary draining lymph nodes of breast cancer patients supplied the node samples. TCRdb re-called the multiplex PCR reads through MiXCR, storing one row per CDR3 protein. The profile covers about 180,000 distinct CDR3 sequences, with approximately 30% appearing a single time and around 4% taken by the ten largest. The sample comprised axillary lymph node tissue. These receptors were collected from a female donor with breast cancer. Some clones in this sample may be carry-over from other donors' samples.

This clonotype was detected only a few times. The chain combines TRBV3-1 with TRBJ1-2, with TRBD1 matching 10 bases. The V and J ends lost 4 bases and 8 bases, in that order; junction bases with no gene match: 10. Germline CDR1 and CDR2: LGHDT and YNNKEL (reference sequence). The CDR3 contains 15 residues. This chain's CDR3 is CASSPGQGRIEGYTF. In DNA, the CDR3 is TGTGCCAGCAGCCCGGGACAGGGGAGGATTGAAGGCTACACCTTC.

On this clonotype itself: A read error is possible here, since a much larger clone lies one base away. The rearrangement links TRBV2 to TRBJ2-1; D remains unclear. V lost 3 bases to trimming and J lost 0 bases, with 12 bases between them. CDR3 length equals 16 residues. CDR1 and CDR2 from the germline V gene are SNHLY and FYNNEI. The DNA of the CDR3 is TGTGCCAGCAGTGACGGCCTGGCAAGCTCCTACAATGAGCAGTTCTTC. As protein: CASSDGLASSYNEQFF.

This clonotype was seen repeatedly, ten times or more. The rearrangement uses TRBV2 and TRBJ2-5; the match to TRBD1 covers 7 bases. The germline CDR1 and CDR2 sequences are SNHLY and FYNNEI. The CDR3 has 13 amino acids. With V trimmed by 4 bases and J by 4 bases, 3 bases remained unmatched. The CDR3 spells CASSVGQTETQYF. The DNA for the CDR3 is TGTGCCAGCAGTGTGGGACAGACAGAGACCCAGTACTTC.

In its sample, this clonotype was seen a few times. The rearrangement links TRBV20-1 to TRBJ1-1; TRBD1 agrees at 7 bases. The CDR3 consists of 14 residues. Losses at the gene ends were 2 bases for V and 6 bases for J; bases not matched to a gene: 9. Germline V gene data show CDR1 as DFQATT and CDR2 as SNEGSKA (reference sequence). For the CDR3, the DNA is TGCAGTGCTAGATCTGACAGGGAGTCCCCTGAAGCTTTCTTT. As protein: CSARSDRESPEAFF.

This chain connects TRBV3-1 to TRBJ2-7, with 7 bases aligning to TRBD2. With V trimmed by 5 bases and J by 9 bases, 7 bases remained unmatched. CDR1 and CDR2 from the germline V gene are LGHDT and YNNKEL (reference sequence). The CDR3 is 12 residues long. DNA for the CDR3: TGTGCCAGCAGCTGGGCTAGCGGCGGGCAGTACTTC. Translated, it gives CASSWASGGQYF.

Note on this clonotype: With a much larger clone just one base away, this may be a read error. The CDR3 here is CASRRVLGYNEQFF. CDR3 DNA sequence: TGTGCCAGCAGACGGGTTTTGGGTTACAATGAGCAGTTCTTC. The gene calls are TRBV12-3 or TRBV12-4 and TRBJ2-1, with D unclear. The V and J ends lost 6 bases and 4 bases respectively, with 13 bases between them. CDR3 length: 14 amino acids.

A remark on this clonotype: One base away lies a much larger clone, so this may be a sequencing read error. The chain employs TRBV5-8 and TRBJ2-1; D is perhaps TRBD1 (6 bases). Germline V gene lookup returns CDR1 SGHTS and CDR2 YDEGEE. The CDR3 extends over 15 amino acids. The CDR3 reads CASSLEGEQYKEQFF. The CDR3 coding sequence is TGTGCCAGCAGCTTGGAGGGGGAGCAGTACAAGGAGCAGTTCTTC.

The chain recombines TRBV29-1 with TRBJ1-2; 8 bases fit TRBD1. The CDR3 runs 14 residues. V shed 3 bases, J shed 4 bases, and the junction held 7 bases outside the gene matches. The germline CDR1 and CDR2 sequences are SQVTM and ANQGSEA. DNA of the CDR3: TGCAGCGTTGATACATCAGGGGGCATCTATGGCTACACCTTC. Amino acids: CSVDTSGGIYGYTF.

This clonotype was counted many times. The chain couples TRBV29-1 to TRBJ2-2, with D possibly being TRBD2 (6 bases). The V and J ends lost 7 bases and 8 bases respectively, with 11 bases between them. Germline values: CDR1 SQVTM, CDR2 ANQGSEA. The CDR3 covers 11 residues. DNA for the CDR3: TGCAGCGCTCTCCGGGGGGGGGAGCTGTTTTTT. Protein: CSALRGGELFF.

This clonotype was seen repeatedly, ten times or more. This may come from a read error, since a much larger clone is one base off. This rearrangement joins TRBV10-3 to TRBJ1-6; D call uncertain. CDR1 is ENHRY and CDR2 is SYGVKD in the germline V gene. This CDR3 region has 14 residues. The DNA for the CDR3 is TGTGCCGTCAGTGACCCCGTACCGGGATCACCCCTCCACTTT. Translated: CAVSDPVPGSPLHF.

Note on this clonotype: Compared with germline, one end of the junction differs, possibly owing to a read error. The chain links TRBV27 to TRBJ2-3, with 16 bases aligning to TRBD2. CDR1 is MNHEY and CDR2 is SMNVEV in the germline V gene (reference sequence). The CDR3 contains 15 residues. The CDR3 here is CAGRGLAGGENTQYF. CDR3 sequence (DNA): TGTGCCGGCAGGGGACTAGCGGGAGGGGAAAATACGCAGTATTTT.

This chain links TRBV7-9 with TRBJ2-5, with 9 bases lining up with TRBD1. The CDR3 runs 17 residues. Germline CDR1 is SEHNR and CDR2 is FQNEAQ (reference sequence). The ends lost 4 bases at V and 3 bases at J; junction bases unmatched: 12. The CDR3 region has the DNA TGTGCCAGCAGCTACAGCTTGGGACAGGGTAGGAAAGAGACCCAGTACTTC. Translating it yields CASSYSLGQGRKETQYF.

This clonotype was seen many times. The chain is built from TRBV7-2 and TRBJ2-1, with D perhaps being TRBD1 or TRBD2 (6 bases each). Between the trimmed V and J ends, which lost 3 bases and 7 bases, there was a span of 19 bases. The CDR3 is 16 residues long. CDR1 and CDR2 (germline): SGHTA, FQGNSA. CDR3 protein: CASSFVSVGGFNEQFF. The CDR3 DNA reads as TGTGCCAGCAGCTTCGTATCTGTGGGGGGCTTTAATGAGCAGTTCTTC.

The chain recombines TRBV6-1 with TRBJ2-7; maybe TRBD1 (6 bases). The CDR3 totals 14 residues. V was clipped by 3 bases and J by 3 bases, with 12 bases between them. The germline gives CDR1 MNHNS, CDR2 SASEGT. Here the CDR3 reads CASSELRDNYEQYF. The CDR3, as DNA: TGTGCCAGCAGTGAGCTCCGGGACAACTACGAGCAGTACTTC.

This clonotype was observed many times. This chain uses TRBV19 with TRBJ2-2; 8 bases agree with TRBD1. V gave up 1 base and J gave up 2 bases; unmatched junction bases: 9. Germline assignment: CDR1 LNHDA and CDR2 SQIVND (reference sequence). The CDR3 extends over 18 amino acids. CDR3 amino acids: CASSIGYRGMINTGELFF. The DNA for the CDR3 is TGTGCCAGTAGTATAGGTTACAGGGGGATGATTAACACCGGGGAGCTGTTTTTT.

This clonotype was seen many times. This chain links TRBV6-1 with TRBJ2-7; D not resolved. CDR1 is MNHNS and CDR2 is SASEGT in the germline V gene. The length of the CDR3 is 12 residues. V was clipped by 8 bases and J by 1 base, with 9 bases between them. The CDR3, as DNA: TGTGCCAGCGTGGACCGATCCTACGAGCAGTACTTC. It specifies CASVDRSYEQYF.

This clonotype was counted between two and nine times. A junction end diverges from the germline sequence, so it may reflect a read error. The chain employs TRBV20-1 and TRBJ1-2; D unclear. CDR1 is DFQATT, CDR2 SNEGSKA, per germline (reference sequence). This CDR3 has 14 amino acids. The CDR3 loop reads CSAGDRSTNSGCTF. In nucleotides, the CDR3 is TGCAGTGCGGGAGACCGATCAACTAACTCTGGCTGCACCTTC.